The clone carrying this T cell receptor (beta chain) was seen only a few times. The antigen remains undetermined. Carrying unique molecular identifiers, the cDNA also gained a universal primer site through template switching. MiXCR, run by TCRdb on the 5' RACE reads, gives a single entry per CDR3 protein. The sample yields some 460,000 distinct CDR3 sequences, 12% to 15% seen once. The CDR3 extends over 13 amino acids. With 4 bases removed from V and 4 bases from J, the gap between germline ends came to 11 bases. Germline V gene data show CDR1 as SGHTA and CDR2 as FQGNSA. These data belong to a study of identical twins. Study conclusions and caveats: Cross-sectional statistics, not tracking of the same donors, supported the conclusions.

This sample also appeared in a second study, on yellow fever vaccine responses in identical twins.

The TCR was taken from a young woman in good health. V is TRBV7-2 and J is TRBJ2-7; D call uncertain. The sequencing input was CD4+ T cells sorted from blood. The CDR3 here is CASSSAVTYEQYF. CDR3 sequence (DNA): TGTGCCAGCAGCTCGGCTGTAACTTACGAGCAGTACTTC. The full variable domain, rest sourced from reference TRBV7-2 and TRBJ2-7, is GAGVSQSPSNKVTEKGKDVELRCDPISGHTALYWYRQSLGQGLEFLIYFQGNSAPDKSGLPSDRFSAERTGGSVSTLTIQRTQQEDSAVYLCASSSAVTYEQYFGPGTRLTVT.